Reported below is one T cell receptor beta chain. The sample's time point: newly diagnosed GD, antithyroid drugs for less than 3 months. The TCR library was made from RNA that had been extracted from PBMCs in TRIzol. Construction of TCR beta libraries relied on iRepertoire HTBI primers and on Arm-PCR targeting CDR3 regions. TCRdb re-called the multiplex PCR reads with MiXCR, one entry per CDR3 protein. Of 350,000 to 500,000 distinct CDR3 sequences listed, about 14% are singletons. The data stem from a study of regulatory T cells in long-lasting Graves disease. The CDR3 runs to 15 residues. Looked up from germline, CDR1 is MNHEY and CDR2 is SVGEGT. Trimming shortened V by 5 bases and J by 2 bases, and 13 bases separated the two germline ends. The same data also contributed to another study, on T cells in Graves' hyperthyroidism and ophthalmopathy.

The receptor was derived from a woman in her 50s with Graves disease. The source was peripheral blood mononuclear cells (PBMCs), collected at new diagnosis, from a patient treated with antithyroid drugs. The chain joins TRBV6-2 or TRBV6-3 to TRBJ2-1; possible D gene TRBD2, 6 bases. The CDR3 protein is CASSVGGETYNEQFF. The CDR3 nucleotides read TGTGCCAGCAGTGTGGGGGGAGAGACCTACAATGAGCAGTTCTTC.